This entry lists 31 T cell receptor beta chains sequenced from one sample in a study of control samples from healthy donors and cancer patients. Generated by immunoSEQ multiplex PCR, the TCRdb table keeps only in-frame clones and is missing some. The data contain about 160,000 clones, about 94% of them singletons. The sample was PBMCs. The receptor source for this set is a man in his sixties with colorectal cancer.

The chain is built from TRBV10-3 and TRBJ1-3; the match to TRBD1 covers 7 bases. This CDR3 comprises 15 residues. Germline V gene sequence: CDR1 ENHRY, CDR2 SYGVKD. V was pared by 8 bases and J by 4 bases, with 11 bases of the junction left unmatched. Here the CDR3 DNA reads TGTGCCATCGGTACCGGGGACAGCTCAGGAAACACCATATATTTT. Amino acids: CAIGTGDSSGNTIYF.

The genes are TRBV12-3 or TRBV12-4 and TRBJ1-2; no clear D gene. The CDR3 loop spans 13 amino acids. Trimming pared 6 bases from V and 3 bases from J, leaving 11 bases between. The CDR3 is CASSSRAYYGYTF. CDR3 DNA: TGTGCCAGCAGCTCCCGGGCGTACTATGGCTACACCTTC.

The CDR3 loop reads CASHRGLTDTQYF. The CDR3 nucleotides read TGTGCCAGCCATAGGGGGCTCACAGATACGCAGTATTTT. This chain uses TRBV6-6 with TRBJ2-3; TRBD1 matches at 7 bases. V shed 8 bases and J 2 bases; nucleotides not matched to a gene: 4. The CDR3 has 13 residues. The germline CDR1 and CDR2 sequences are MNHNY and SVGAGI (reference sequence).

The table lists this clone with a count of one. CDR3 nucleotides: TGTGCCAGCAGCTTGGGGCCAGGGGCCTCTGGGGCCAACGTCCTGACTTTC. As protein: CASSLGPGASGANVLTF. This chain joins TRBV5-5 and TRBJ2-6, with TRBD1 as a possible D gene (6 bases). Trimming cost V 0 bases and J 0 bases, with 10 bases left between them. Germline V gene data show CDR1 as SGHKS and CDR2 as YYEKEE (reference sequence). This CDR3 has 17 residues. The variable domain in full, completed from reference TRBV5-5 and TRBJ2-6, reads DAGVTQSPTHLIKTRGQQVTLRCSPISGHKSVSWYQQVLGQGPQFIFQYYEKEERGRGNFPDRFSARQFPNYSSELNVNALLLGDSALYLCASSLGPGASGANVLTFGAGSRLTVL.

The V call is TRBV30, the J call TRBJ1-2; D gene uncertain. V was clipped by 4 bases and J by 1 base, with 4 bases between them. This CDR3 contains 11 residues. Germline V gives CDR1 GTSNPN, CDR2 SVGIG (reference sequence). This CDR3 is CAWTHNYGYTF. As DNA, the CDR3 is TGTGCCTGGACCCATAACTATGGCTACACCTTC.

The chain employs TRBV5-6 and TRBJ2-1; a weak D match, TRBD2 (5 bases). The V gene lost 6 bases and the J gene lost 8 bases, with 15 bases spanning the gap. The CDR3 loop spans 13 amino acids. Germline CDR1 is SGHDT and CDR2 is YYEEEE. The DNA of the CDR3 is TGTGCCAGCACCCGGCCCGGGGTGGATGAGCAGTTCTTC. Its translation is CASTRPGVDEQFF.

V usage is TRBV4-3 and J usage is TRBJ2-2; TRBD2 is a possible D gene (5 bases). Looked up from germline, CDR1 is LGHNA and CDR2 is YSLEER. CDR3 length: 16 residues. The ends were cut back, 0 bases at V and 7 bases at J, with 15 bases in the middle. The CDR3 coding sequence is TGCGCCAGCAGCCAAGAAACGGGCCGGACTCGCGGGGAGCTGTTTTTT. It codes for CASSQETGRTRGELFF.

The chain joins TRBV19 to TRBJ1-5; perhaps TRBD1 as D (5 bases). V lost 3 bases to trimming and J lost 7 bases, with 10 bases between them. The CDR3 has 13 residues. Germline V lookup: CDR1 LNHDA, CDR2 SQIVND (reference sequence). This CDR3 reads CASSMGVRQPQHF. In DNA form, the CDR3 reads TGTGCCAGTAGTATGGGGGTAAGGCAGCCCCAGCATTTT.

The chain links TRBV4-3 to TRBJ2-7; TRBD1 matches 7 bases. The CDR3 is 16 amino acids. V shed 3 bases and J 2 bases; nucleotides not matched to a gene: 10. In germline, CDR1 is LGHNA, CDR2 YSLEER. CDR3 in amino acids: CASSHTSTGSPYEQYF. In nucleotides, the CDR3 is TGCGCCAGCAGCCACACTTCGACAGGGAGCCCCTACGAGCAGTACTTC.

The CDR3 reads CAWNRPGRGGYTF. CDR3 sequence (DNA): TGTGCCTGGAACCGACCGGGGCGGGGGGGCTACACCTTC. This chain uses TRBV30 with TRBJ1-2; a weak D match, TRBD1 (5 bases). The V end was cut by 4 bases, the J end by 8 bases, with 17 bases between. The germline V gene encodes CDR1 GTSNPN and CDR2 SVGIG (reference sequence). CDR3 length equals 13 residues.

The J gene is TRBJ1-2, the V gene TRBV6-2 or TRBV6-3; D is ambiguous. Trimming shortened V by 2 bases and J by 8 bases, and 15 bases separated the two germline ends. Germline CDR1 and CDR2: MNHEY and SVGEGT. The CDR3 totals 14 residues. The CDR3 DNA reads as TGTGCCAGCAGTTACCCGGCAGGAACGGAGGGCTACACCTTC. This translates into CASSYPAGTEGYTF.

The DNA for the CDR3 is TGTGCCAGCAGAAGACAGGGTGGCAATCAGCCCCAGCATTTT. It translates to CASRRQGGNQPQHF. The rearrangement joins TRBV7-2 to TRBJ1-5; 7 bases align to TRBD1. After removal of 6 bases from V and 2 bases from J, the junction contained 4 bases not matched to a gene. The CDR3 loop spans 14 amino acids. Germline V gene lookup returns CDR1 SGHTA and CDR2 FQGNSA.

The V and J genes are TRBV30 and TRBJ2-1; 8 nucleotides align to TRBD2. The CDR3 is made up of 16 amino acids. Germline-derived CDR1 and CDR2 are GTSNPN and SVGIG (reference sequence). Unmatched junction bases numbered 13, after V lost 3 bases and J lost 6 bases. For the CDR3, the DNA is TGTGCCTGGAGGCTTGGGCGGGGGGTATCTGCCAATGAGCAGTTCTTC. It is translated as CAWRLGRGVSANEQFF. The complete variable domain, with remaining parts taken from reference TRBV30 and TRBJ2-1, reads SQTIHQWPATLVQPVGSPLSLECTVEGTSNPNLYWYRQAAGRGLQLLFYSVGIGQISSEVPQNLSASRPQDRQFILSSKKLLLSDSGFYLCAWRLGRGVSANEQFFGPGTRLTVL.

This chain connects TRBV27 to TRBJ2-5, with TRBD1 identical over 7 bases. J gave up 5 bases and V 5 bases, and 8 bases lay outside the gene matches. CDR1 MNHEY and CDR2 SMNVEV come from the germline V gene (reference sequence). The length of the CDR3 is 14 residues. Here the CDR3 reads CASSPTGRLETQYF. In DNA, the CDR3 is TGTGCCAGCAGTCCGACAGGGCGACTGGAGACCCAGTACTTC.

DNA for the CDR3: TGCACCAGCAGCCTAGCCGGAGGGCGGGGAGATAGCAATCAGCCCCAGCATTTT. It yields the protein CTSSLAGGRGDSNQPQHF. V is TRBV1 and J is TRBJ1-5. TRBV1 is a pseudogene. This CDR3 contains 18 residues.

This clone was seen a handful of times. The chain employs TRBV4-1 and TRBJ1-3; TRBD1 aligns across 7 bases. This CDR3 has 18 amino acids. Germline lookup yields CDR1 MGHRA and CDR2 YSYEKL. V trimming: 0 bases; J trimming: 0 bases; junction bases outside the gene matches: 8. The CDR3 nucleotides read TGCGCCAGCAGCCAAGATCTGTGGGGACAGCTCTCTGGAAACACCATATATTTT. This translates into CASSQDLWGQLSGNTIYF.

This chain connects TRBV19 to TRBJ2-1; TRBD2 matches 15 bases. This CDR3 is 16 amino acids long. The V gene's germline CDR1 is LNHDA and CDR2 SQIVND (reference sequence). Unmatched junction bases numbered 7, after V lost 5 bases and J lost 8 bases. CDR3 DNA sequence: TGTGCCAGTAGTTTTGGACTAGCGGGGGGGCCCTATGAGCAGTTCTTC. It translates to CASSFGLAGGPYEQFF.

In the case of this clone: This sample also contains other DNA sequences that code for the same CDR3. V is TRBV6-5 and J is TRBJ1-3; D gene unclear. Germline values: CDR1 MNHEY, CDR2 SVGAGI. The CDR3 consists of 15 residues. V lost 4 bases to trimming and J lost 1 base, with 11 bases between them. The CDR3, as DNA: TGTGCCAGCAGTTTTCGGCCGGGGTCTGGAAACACCATATATTTT. Translation gives CASSFRPGSGNTIYF.

The chain employs TRBV6-5 and TRBJ1-1; 7 nucleotides line up with TRBD1. V gave up 4 bases and J gave up 4 bases; unmatched junction bases: 6. This CDR3 region has 14 residues. CDR1 is MNHEY and CDR2 is SVGAGI in the germline V gene. CDR3 sequence (DNA): TGTGCCAGCAGTTCAAAGGGGGCAAGCACTGAAGCTTTCTTT. Encoded protein: CASSSKGASTEAFF.

V gene TRBV7-9 combines with J gene TRBJ1-1, with 7 positions matching TRBD1. This CDR3 region has 14 residues. Germline-derived CDR1 and CDR2 are SEHNR and FQNEAQ (reference sequence). V lost 2 bases to trimming and J lost 4 bases; unmatched junction nucleotides: 4. CDR3 sequence: CASSLIRGSTEAFF. In DNA, the CDR3 is TGTGCCAGCAGCTTAATCAGGGGGTCCACTGAAGCTTTCTTT.

CDR3 coding DNA: TGTGCCAGCAGTCGACTAGCGGGTGCCATCACAGATACGCAGTATTTT. Translating gives CASSRLAGAITDTQYF. The chain carries TRBV27 and TRBJ2-3; the match to TRBD2 covers 10 bases. The CDR3 is 16 amino acids. V lost 5 bases to trimming and J lost 2 bases; unmatched junction nucleotides: 7. From germline, CDR1 is MNHEY and CDR2 SMNVEV (reference sequence).

The V gene is TRBV27, the J gene TRBJ1-2; the D gene is possibly TRBD1 (6 bases). This CDR3 region has 17 residues. CDR1 and CDR2 (germline): MNHEY, SMNVEV (reference sequence). Trimming cost V 1 base and J 5 bases, with 20 bases left between them. CDR3: CASSLFPRGAKAYGYTF. In DNA, the CDR3 is TGTGCCAGCAGTTTATTCCCTCGGGGGGCGAAGGCTTATGGCTACACCTTC.

The V call is TRBV30, the J call TRBJ1-3, with 8 bases fitting TRBD1. Germline V CDR1 and CDR2: GTSNPN, SVGIG (reference sequence). The CDR3 has 16 residues. The V gene end was trimmed by 1 base and the J gene end by 4 bases; junction bases not matched to a gene: 9. CDR3 residues: CAWSDLRTGIGNTIYF. In DNA form, the CDR3 reads TGTGCCTGGAGTGACCTGCGGACAGGGATCGGAAACACCATATATTTT.

This chain uses TRBV19 with TRBJ1-2; D is unresolved. V was cut by 0 bases and J by 4 bases, with 6 bases left in between. From germline, CDR1 is LNHDA and CDR2 SQIVND (reference sequence). The CDR3 consists of 13 residues. CDR3 loop: CASSIEAVYGYTF. DNA of the CDR3: TGTGCCAGTAGTATAGAAGCGGTCTATGGCTACACCTTC. The whole variable domain, remainder taken from reference TRBV19 and TRBJ1-2, is DGGITQSPKYLFRKEGQNVTLSCEQNLNHDAMYWYRQDPGQGLRLIYYSQIVNDFQKGDIAEGYSVSREKKESFPLTVTSAQKNPTAFYLCASSIEAVYGYTFGSGTRLTVV.

The genes are TRBV11-1 and TRBJ2-5, with 14 nucleotides matching TRBD2. The J segment lost 5 bases and the V segment lost 1 base, leaving 3 bases of the junction unmatched. The CDR3 spans 16 residues. Germline V lookup: CDR1 SGHAT, CDR2 FQDESV (reference sequence). The DNA for the CDR3 is TGTGCCAGCAGCTTAGGAGGACTAGCGGGGGGCGAGACCCAGTACTTC. Translation gives CASSLGGLAGGETQYF.

The chain joins TRBV9 to TRBJ1-1; no firm D call. The CDR3 contains 15 residues. CDR1 is SGDLS, CDR2 YYNGEE, per germline. V lost 0 bases and J lost 0, with 9 bases in between. The CDR3 bases are TGTGCCAGCAGCGTAGGGTCGGCCTTGAACACTGAAGCTTTCTTT. As protein: CASSVGSALNTEAFF.

The chain combines TRBV19 with TRBJ1-1; 7 nucleotides match TRBD1. The CDR3 runs 13 residues. Germline CDR1 is LNHDA and CDR2 is SQIVND (reference sequence). V lost 5 bases, J lost 3 bases, and 3 bases stayed unmatched. In nucleotides, the CDR3 is TGTGCCAGTAGTCGACAGGGACACACTGAAGCTTTCTTT. Its translation is CASSRQGHTEAFF.

This clone was recorded once. This rearrangement joins TRBV18 to TRBJ2-7; 7 bases fit TRBD1. The germline gives CDR1 KGHSH, CDR2 LQKENI. With V trimmed by 6 bases and J by 0 bases, 8 bases remained unmatched. The length of the CDR3 is 15 residues. This CDR3 is CASSRGRDSSYEQYF. In nucleotides, the CDR3 is TGTGCCAGCTCCCGGGGCCGGGACAGCTCCTACGAGCAGTACTTC.

The rearrangement uses TRBV7-2 and TRBJ1-1; D is perhaps TRBD1 (6 bases). This CDR3 spans 14 amino acids. Trimming removed 4 bases from V and 2 bases from J, with 11 bases in between. Germline V gene data show CDR1 as SGHTA and CDR2 as FQGNSA. The CDR3 nucleotides read TGTGCCAGCAGCTCGGACAGTATTAACACTGAAGCTTTCTTT. Amino acid sequence: CASSSDSINTEAFF.

The chain combines TRBV30 with TRBJ2-5; a possible D gene is TRBD1 (5 bases). The CDR3 sequence is 13 residues long. Germline loops: CDR1 GTSNPN, CDR2 SVGIG (reference sequence). V was cut by 2 bases and J by 2 bases, with 9 bases left in between. CDR3 sequence: CAWSPQGQETQYF. DNA for the CDR3: TGTGCCTGGAGTCCTCAGGGACAAGAGACCCAGTACTTC.

J is TRBJ2-1 and V is TRBV9, with 8 bases lining up with TRBD1. Germline V gene sequence: CDR1 SGDLS, CDR2 YYNGEE. The CDR3 is 16 residues long. J was trimmed by 6 bases and V by 3 bases; bases with no gene match: 11. Here the CDR3 reads CASSAAGQGGGNEQFF. The CDR3 DNA follows: TGTGCCAGCAGCGCCGCCGGACAGGGAGGCGGCAATGAGCAGTTCTTC.